This T cell receptor (beta chain) was found in a study of T cells in Graves' hyperthyroidism and ophthalmopathy. Researchers took RNA transcripts and amplified the TCR beta CDR3 regions from them. When the TCR CDR3 underwent first-round RT-PCR, the HTBI primer set was used. TCRdb processed the multiplex PCR reads anew with MiXCR; each CDR3 protein has one entry. The table has nearly 600,000 distinct CDR3 sequences, approximately 15% seen once. The sample holds many counts of this clonotype. After removal of 6 bases from V and 6 bases from J, the junction contained 16 bases not matched to a gene. Germline-derived CDR1 and CDR2 are MNHNS and SASEGT. CDR3 length: 16 residues.

The specimen was blood. The TCR was taken from a woman younger than 30 with Graves' ophthalmopathy. The genes are TRBV6-1 and TRBJ2-7, with 8 positions matching TRBD1. DNA of the CDR3: TGTGCCAGCAGAACACCCACGACAGGGGCTTTCCGCGAGCAGTACTTC. Translated: CASRTPTTGAFREQYF.